The 22 T cell receptor beta chains below were found in one sample sequenced in a study of cytomegalovirus exposure and HLA in healthy donors. PCR was performed using 60 Vbeta and 13 Jbeta primers. Here immunoSEQ multiplex PCR was the method, and the copy in TCRdb shows in-frame clones only, minus some. The sample holds about 150,000 clones; roughly four fifths are singletons and the top ten take 2% to 2.5%. Specimen: PBMCs. The receptors were sampled from a man aged 25-45 years in good health and CMV-seronegative.

The chain employs TRBV30 and TRBJ2-7; 9 bases are shared with TRBD1. Germline V gene data show CDR1 as GTSNPN and CDR2 as SVGIG (reference sequence). The J segment lost 4 bases and the V segment lost 5 bases, leaving 0 bases of the junction unmatched. CDR3 length equals 11 residues. The DNA of the CDR3 is TGTGCCTGGGGACAGGGGTACGAGCAGTACTTC. It codes for CAWGQGYEQYF.

The rearrangement joins TRBV2 to TRBJ2-7; 11 bases align to TRBD2. V trimming: 4 bases; J trimming: 4 bases; junction bases outside the gene matches: 9. This CDR3 comprises 16 residues. Germline lookup yields CDR1 SNHLY and CDR2 FYNNEI. CDR3 amino acids: CASSVPLAGVSYEQYF. The CDR3 DNA is TGTGCCAGCAGTGTCCCACTAGCGGGAGTTTCGTACGAGCAGTACTTC.

This rearrangement joins TRBV5-1 to TRBJ2-3; D might be TRBD1 (6 bases). CDR1 SGHRS and CDR2 YFSETQ come from the germline V gene. The CDR3 contains 17 residues. Trimming took off 4 bases at V and 3 bases at J, with 21 bases between the two ends. CDR3: CASSQLLTGVGTDTQYF. The CDR3 DNA sequence: TGCGCCAGCAGCCAACTACTGACAGGAGTGGGTACAGATACGCAGTATTTT.

The chain joins TRBV18 to TRBJ2-7; 8 bases match TRBD1. CDR1 KGHSH and CDR2 LQKENI come from the germline V gene. V shed 0 bases and J 0 bases; nucleotides not matched to a gene: 4. This CDR3 has 16 amino acids. The CDR3 region has the DNA TGTGCCAGCTCACCACCCCAGGGGGCCCTCTCCTACGAGCAGTACTTC. It is translated as CASSPPQGALSYEQYF.

This chain connects TRBV2 to TRBJ2-7; weak D call: TRBD1 (6 bases). V was cut by 7 bases and J by 5 bases, with 12 bases left in between. CDR3 length: 12 residues. Germline V CDR1 and CDR2: SNHLY, FYNNEI. CDR3 sequence (DNA): TGTGCCAGCAAGTCAGGGGCACACGAGCAGTACTTC. Translation: CASKSGAHEQYF.

This chain connects TRBV28 to TRBJ2-7, with D perhaps assigned TRBD1 or TRBD2 (6 bases each). This CDR3 contains 14 residues. The germline V and J ends were trimmed by 10 bases and 2 bases, with 18 bases remaining between them. Germline loops: CDR1 MDHEN, CDR2 SYDVKM. CDR3 nucleotide sequence: TGTGCCATCAGGGGTTCGGGAGTTCCCTACGAGCAGTACTTC. Its protein is CAIRGSGVPYEQYF.

The V and J genes are TRBV6-5 and TRBJ2-2, with D possibly TRBD1 on 6 matching bases. V was pared by 6 bases and J by 3 bases, with 14 bases between. Germline lookup yields CDR1 MNHEY and CDR2 SVGAGI. The length of the CDR3 is 15 residues. CDR3 nucleotides: TGTGCCAGCAGCACTGACAGGTTTGACACCGGGGAGCTGTTTTTT. Protein: CASSTDRFDTGELFF.

V usage is TRBV6-5 and J usage is TRBJ2-7, with 11 bases that match TRBD2. V was clipped by 2 bases and J by 0 bases; unmatched bases: 3. The CDR3 has 16 amino acids. Per the germline V gene, CDR1 is MNHEY and CDR2 is SVGAGI. The CDR3 here is CASSYPGTSGSYEQYF. The CDR3 bases are TGTGCCAGCAGTTACCCCGGGACTAGCGGCTCCTACGAGCAGTACTTC.

The V gene is TRBV5-1, the J gene TRBJ2-7; D perhaps matches TRBD1 (6 bases). CDR3 length: 13 residues. Germline V gene lookup returns CDR1 SGHRS and CDR2 YFSETQ. V lost 1 base and J 4 bases, leaving 9 bases between the germline ends. CDR3 amino acids: CASSLPGAYEQYF. CDR3 nucleotides: TGCGCCAGCAGCTTGCCAGGGGCGTACGAGCAGTACTTC. The variable domain in full, with the rest retrieved from reference TRBV5-1 and TRBJ2-7, is KAGVTQTPRYLIKTRGQQVTLSCSPISGHRSVSWYQQTPGQGLQFLFEYFSETQRNKGNFPGRFSGRQFSNSRSEMNVSTLELGDSALYLCASSLPGAYEQYFGPGTRLTVT.

V gene TRBV11-2 combines with J gene TRBJ2-3; 16 bases agree with TRBD2. The V gene end was trimmed by 5 bases and the J gene end by 6 bases; junction bases not matched to a gene: 8. Germline V gene sequence: CDR1 SGHAT, CDR2 FQNNGV. CDR3 length: 17 residues. Here the CDR3 reads CASSPGTSGRAGDTQYF. DNA for the CDR3: TGTGCCAGCAGCCCCGGGACTAGCGGGAGGGCCGGGGATACGCAGTATTTT.

The rearrangement links TRBV28 to TRBJ1-1, with D maybe TRBD1 (5 bases). The V end lost 5 bases, the J end lost 4 bases, and 11 bases lay between the germline ends. This CDR3 has 13 amino acids. The germline gives CDR1 MDHEN, CDR2 SYDVKM. CDR3 region: CASSPLDSTEAFF. The CDR3 DNA follows: TGTGCCAGCAGTCCCTTAGACAGCACTGAAGCTTTCTTT.

The V gene is TRBV7-6, the J gene TRBJ2-7; 10 nucleotides agree with TRBD2. V lost 7 bases and J lost 1; bases outside the gene matches: 4. The CDR3 runs to 14 residues. Per the germline V gene, CDR1 is SGHVS and CDR2 is FNYEAQ. CDR3 region: CASTPTSGSYEQYF. CDR3 coding DNA: TGTGCCAGCACCCCGACTAGCGGGTCCTACGAGCAGTACTTC.

The gene calls are TRBV5-4 and TRBJ2-7, with 7 bases identical to TRBD1. V lost 4 bases to trimming and J lost 1 base; unmatched junction nucleotides: 8. Germline V gene data show CDR1 as SGHNT and CDR2 as YYREEE (reference sequence). The CDR3 runs 15 residues. The CDR3 reads CASSLRTGNSYEQYF. The CDR3 DNA is TGTGCCAGCAGCCTCCGGACAGGTAATTCCTACGAGCAGTACTTC.

The rearrangement links TRBV2 to TRBJ2-7; TRBD1 agrees at 10 bases. The CDR3 extends over 15 amino acids. Trimming took 10 bases from V and 2 from J; bases not matched to a gene: 11. From germline, CDR1 is SNHLY and CDR2 FYNNEI. CDR3 loop: CATLTGTGVTYEQYF. CDR3 coding DNA: TGTGCCACTTTGACCGGGACAGGGGTAACCTACGAGCAGTACTTC.

This sequence joins TRBV6-4 and TRBJ2-2; 14 bases are shared with TRBD2. Germline V gene lookup returns CDR1 MRHNA and CDR2 SNTAGT. V lost 4 bases and J lost 1; bases outside the gene matches: 2. The CDR3 runs 17 residues. Written as DNA, the CDR3 is TGTGCCAGCAGTGCCGGACTAGCGGGAGGGAACACCGGGGAGCTGTTTTTT. This sequence encodes CASSAGLAGGNTGELFF.

The V and J genes are TRBV5-1 and TRBJ1-1; D unclear. Trimming took off 0 bases at V and 3 bases at J, with 9 bases between the two ends. CDR3 length: 14 residues. Germline values: CDR1 SGHRS, CDR2 YFSETQ. This CDR3 reads CASSLETVYTEAFF. The CDR3 nucleotides are TGCGCCAGCAGCTTGGAAACGGTCTACACTGAAGCTTTCTTT.

This clone was counted a few times. The rearrangement joins TRBV30 to TRBJ1-2; unclear D gene. Trimming removed 4 bases at V and 7 bases at J, with 10 bases between. The CDR3 has 11 amino acids. Germline-derived CDR1 and CDR2 are GTSNPN and SVGIG (reference sequence). The CDR3 coding sequence is TGTGCCTGGACACCGGGGTCTGGCTACACCTTC. It specifies CAWTPGSGYTF.

This sequence joins TRBV5-1 and TRBJ2-7; no clear D. Trimming shortened V by 0 bases and J by 2 bases, and 9 bases separated the two germline ends. There are 14 residues in the CDR3. Looked up from germline, CDR1 is SGHRS and CDR2 is YFSETQ. CDR3 in DNA: TGCGCCAGCAGCTTGGTTGGCAGGACCTACGAGCAGTACTTC. It specifies CASSLVGRTYEQYF.

The chain links TRBV6-5 to TRBJ2-2; tentative D call: TRBD1 (6 bases). Germline V lookup: CDR1 MNHEY, CDR2 SVGAGI. This CDR3 is 13 amino acids long. V lost 5 bases, J lost 3 bases, and 7 bases lay in between. DNA of the CDR3: TGTGCCAGCAGTCAGGGGTACACCGGGGAGCTGTTTTTT. It yields the protein CASSQGYTGELFF.

This clone was counted once. The chain combines TRBV2 with TRBJ2-5, with TRBD2 matching over 9 bases. Germline-derived CDR1 and CDR2 are SNHLY and FYNNEI. The length of the CDR3 is 17 residues. The V gene end was trimmed by 1 base and the J gene end by 5 bases; junction bases not matched to a gene: 11. The CDR3 bases are TGTGCCAGCAGTGAAGGCGGTAGCGGGAGTGGTAGGGAGACCCAGTACTTC. Amino acids: CASSEGGSGSGRETQYF. Full variable domain (rest looked up from reference TRBV2 and TRBJ2-5): EPEVTQTPSHQVTQMGQEVILRCVPISNHLYFYWYRQILGQKVEFLVSFYNNEISEKSEIFDDQFSVERPDGSNFTLKIRSTKLEDSAMYFCASSEGGSGSGRETQYFGPGTRLLVL.

V is TRBV28 and J is TRBJ2-7, with D possibly TRBD1 on 6 matching bases. V lost 5 bases and J 5 bases, leaving 19 bases between the germline ends. CDR1 is MDHEN, CDR2 SYDVKM, per germline. This CDR3 has 15 residues. CDR3 protein: CASSPHRDLNNEQYF. CDR3 DNA: TGTGCCAGCAGTCCCCACAGGGACCTGAACAACGAGCAGTACTTC.

A remark on this clone: Other DNA sequences of this sample code for an identical CDR3. The genes are TRBV6-5 and TRBJ2-1; tentative D call: TRBD2 (5 bases). CDR1 is MNHEY, CDR2 SVGAGI, per germline. The CDR3 runs to 14 residues. With 0 bases removed from V and 4 bases from J, the gap between germline ends came to 7 bases. The DNA of the CDR3 is TGTGCCAGCAGTTACTCGTCGGGGTACAATGAGCAGTTCTTC. Translation gives CASSYSSGYNEQFF.